One and the same sample provided the 4 T cell receptor beta chains below, sequenced in a study of cytotoxic CD8 clonotypes in ibrutinib-treated CLL (dated by TCRdb to the early 2020s). According to the study, the label for this sample's time point signals: around 25 months on ibrutinib. The receptor library was made with the immunoSEQ multiplex PCR assay. TCRdb provides this immuneACCESS table in a form limited to in-frame rearrangements. Some clones are lacking; in checked studies, under half of them reflect an unresolved V gene, and why the rest are absent is not known. This sample is represented by about 160,000 clones; approximately 80% of them were singletons. The ten largest account for about 4.5% of the sample. The sequenced sample was PBMCs, obtained after 24 months of ibrutinib treatment. These TCRs come from a human donor with chronic lymphocytic leukemia.

V and J are TRBV5-1 and TRBJ2-1, with 10 bases aligning to TRBD1. With V trimmed by 4 bases and J by 4 bases, 5 bases remained unmatched. Per germline, CDR1 SGHRS and CDR2 YFSETQ. The CDR3 length is 15 residues. DNA of the CDR3: TGCGCCAGCAGCCGGGACAGGGGAACTTACAATGAGCAGTTCTTC. It codes for CASSRDRGTYNEQFF.

The J gene is TRBJ1-1, the V gene TRBV7-9; D is uncertain. V lost 3 bases, J lost 4 bases, and 27 bases lay in between. The CDR3 loop spans 19 amino acids. The germline gives CDR1 SEHNR, CDR2 FQNEAQ (reference sequence). For the CDR3, the DNA is TGTGCCAGCAGCTTCAGACTAGCCGGGCAGCAACCCGCGGCCACTGAAGCTTTCTTT. This translates into CASSFRLAGQQPAATEAFF.

J is TRBJ2-4 and V is TRBV7-3; tentatively, D is TRBD1 or TRBD2 (6 bases each). Germline V gene lookup returns CDR1 SGHTA and CDR2 FQGTGA. The CDR3 has 15 residues. Trimming removed 1 base from V and 8 bases from J, with 15 bases in between. CDR3 amino acids: CASSLMGHWGDIQYF. CDR3 in DNA: TGTGCCAGCAGCTTAATGGGACACTGGGGGGACATTCAGTACTTC.

V is TRBV5-4 and J is TRBJ1-5, with D possibly matching TRBD1 (6 bases). Germline CDR1 is SGHNT and CDR2 is YYREEE (reference sequence). V gave up 4 bases and J gave up 2 bases, with 13 bases separating them. The CDR3 has 15 amino acids. CDR3 residues: CASSQGLGGNQPQHF. Here the CDR3 DNA reads TGTGCCAGCAGCCAGGGGTTGGGTGGCAATCAGCCCCAGCATTTT.